This TCR beta chain was sequenced for a study of early T cells in non-severe SARS-CoV-2 infection. Study conclusions and caveats: Clonotype matching in VDJdb favored anti-spike CD8 responses and did not capture private and CD4 specificities.

As part of library construction, unique molecular identifiers were attached to individual cDNA molecules. TCRdb independently ran MiXCR on the 5' RACE reads; one entry per CDR3 protein. This repertoire shows more than 25,000 distinct CDR3 sequences, 2.9% found once; its top ten account for 0.72%. In its sample, this clonotype was seen many times. Its antigen is not known. The CDR3 extends over 17 amino acids. Germline V gives CDR1 SGHNT, CDR2 YYREEE (reference sequence). Germline trimming cut 1 base from V and 0 bases from J; bases unmatched to any gene: 7. The chain has TRBV5-4 and TRBJ2-7, with TRBD1 identical over 10 bases. The TCR sequence derives from an adult who was a healthcare worker with PCR-confirmed SARS-CoV-2 infection or an uninfected control (not recorded which). Sequencing was done on a sample of whole blood. CDR3 coding DNA: TGTGCCAGCAGCTTGCGCCAAGGGACAGGGGCCTCCTACGAGCAGTACGTC. Its translation is CASSLRQGTGASYEQYV.